A selection of T cell receptor beta chains follows, all from one sample in a study of cytomegalovirus exposure and HLA in healthy donors. Sequenced by immunoSEQ multiplex PCR; TCRdb stores in-frame clones only, minus some. The sample records 100,000 to 150,000 clones, approximately 78% being singletons. The material sequenced was PBMCs. The receptors come from a woman younger than 45 in good health and CMV-seronegative. CDR3s leave out the opening cysteine and the closing phenylalanine or tryptophan.

j_call | v_call | cdr3_aa
TRBJ2-7 | TRBV2 | AGRTGVPYEQY
TRBJ2-1 | TRBV29-1 | SDGLAEGYNEQF
TRBJ2-1 | TRBV5-1 | ASSFGEGDNEQF
TRBJ1-1 | TRBV30 | AWSAQGNTEAF
TRBJ1-1 | TRBV30 | ACLGNTEAF
TRBJ2-2 | TRBV5-1 | ASSADRGANTGELF
TRBJ1-4 | TRBV18 | ASSPLQSTNEKLF
TRBJ2-7 | TRBV7-8 | ASSLPAYEQY
TRBJ2-1 | TRBV2 | ASSETDRVGSHEQF
TRBJ2-7 | TRBV9 | ASSPPGQFYEQY
TRBJ1-1 | TRBV2 | ASSSQGSNTEAF
TRBJ2-7 | TRBV18 | ASSVSSYEQY
TRBJ1-1 | TRBV9 | ASSVASGGTEAF
TRBJ1-4 | TRBV15 | ATSSRVLGKLF